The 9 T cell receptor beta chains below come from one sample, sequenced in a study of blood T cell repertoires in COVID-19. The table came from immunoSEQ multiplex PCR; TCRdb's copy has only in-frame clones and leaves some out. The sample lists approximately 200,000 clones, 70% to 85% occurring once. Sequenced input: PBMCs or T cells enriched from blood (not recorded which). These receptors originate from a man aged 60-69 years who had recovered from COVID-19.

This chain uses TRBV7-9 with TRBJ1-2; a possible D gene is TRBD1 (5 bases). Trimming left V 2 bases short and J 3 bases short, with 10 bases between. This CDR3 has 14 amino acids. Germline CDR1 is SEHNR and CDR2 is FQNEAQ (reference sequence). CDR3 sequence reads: CASSLSDRDYGYTF. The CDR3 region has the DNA TGTGCCAGCAGCTTAAGTGACAGAGACTATGGCTACACCTTC. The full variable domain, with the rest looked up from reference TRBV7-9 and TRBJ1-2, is DTGVSQNPRHKITKRGQNVTFRCDPISEHNRLYWYRQTLGQGPEFLTYFQNEAQLEKSRLLSDRFSAERPKGSFSTLEIQRTEQGDSAMYLCASSLSDRDYGYTFGSGTRLTVV.

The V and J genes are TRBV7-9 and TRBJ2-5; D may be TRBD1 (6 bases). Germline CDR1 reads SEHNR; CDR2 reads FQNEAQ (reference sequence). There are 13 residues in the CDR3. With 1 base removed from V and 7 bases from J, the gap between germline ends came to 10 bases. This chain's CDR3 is CASSLDQGWTQYF. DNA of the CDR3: TGTGCCAGCAGCTTAGATCAGGGGTGGACCCAGTACTTC.

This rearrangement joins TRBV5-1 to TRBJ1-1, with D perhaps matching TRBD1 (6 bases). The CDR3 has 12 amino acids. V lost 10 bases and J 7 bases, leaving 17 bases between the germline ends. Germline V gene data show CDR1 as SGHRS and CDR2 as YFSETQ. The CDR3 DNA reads TGCGCCTCCAAGGGGGACACCATTGAAGCTTTCTTT. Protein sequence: CASKGDTIEAFF.

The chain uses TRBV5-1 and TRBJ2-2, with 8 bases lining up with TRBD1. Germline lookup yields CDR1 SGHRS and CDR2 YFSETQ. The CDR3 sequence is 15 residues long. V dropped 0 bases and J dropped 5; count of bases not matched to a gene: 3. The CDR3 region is CASSLGQGATGELFF. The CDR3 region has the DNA TGCGCCAGCAGCTTGGGGCAGGGGGCAACCGGGGAGCTGTTTTTT.

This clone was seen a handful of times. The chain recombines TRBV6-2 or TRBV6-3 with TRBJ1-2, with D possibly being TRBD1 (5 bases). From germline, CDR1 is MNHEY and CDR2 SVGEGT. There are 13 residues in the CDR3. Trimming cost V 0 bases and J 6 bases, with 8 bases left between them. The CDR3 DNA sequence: TGTGCCAGCAGTTACTCTCAGGGCCATGGCTACACCTTC. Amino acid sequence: CASSYSQGHGYTF.

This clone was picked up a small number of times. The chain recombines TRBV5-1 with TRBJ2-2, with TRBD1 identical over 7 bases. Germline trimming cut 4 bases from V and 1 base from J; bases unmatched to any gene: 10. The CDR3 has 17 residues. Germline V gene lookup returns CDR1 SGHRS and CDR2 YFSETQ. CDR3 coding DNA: TGCGCCAGCAGCGAAAAAACAGGGGCCCTGAACACCGGGGAGCTGTTTTTT. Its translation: CASSEKTGALNTGELFF.

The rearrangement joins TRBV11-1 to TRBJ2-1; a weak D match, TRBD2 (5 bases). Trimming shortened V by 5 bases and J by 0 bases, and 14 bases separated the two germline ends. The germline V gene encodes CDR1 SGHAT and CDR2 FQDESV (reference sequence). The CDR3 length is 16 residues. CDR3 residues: CASSRPLASSYNEQFF. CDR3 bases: TGTGCCAGCAGCCGCCCTCTAGCAAGCTCCTACAATGAGCAGTTCTTC.

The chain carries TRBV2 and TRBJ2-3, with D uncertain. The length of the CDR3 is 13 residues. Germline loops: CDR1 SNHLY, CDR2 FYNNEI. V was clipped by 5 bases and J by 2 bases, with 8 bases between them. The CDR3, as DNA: TGTGCCAGCAGTTACCAGATCACAGATACGCAGTATTTT. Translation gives CASSYQITDTQYF.

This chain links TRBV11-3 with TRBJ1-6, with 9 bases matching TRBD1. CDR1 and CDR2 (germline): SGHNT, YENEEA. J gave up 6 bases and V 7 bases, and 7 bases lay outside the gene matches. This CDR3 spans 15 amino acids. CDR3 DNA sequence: TGTGCCAGCACCTCCGGGACAGGGACTAATTCACCCCTCCACTTT. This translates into CASTSGTGTNSPLHF.